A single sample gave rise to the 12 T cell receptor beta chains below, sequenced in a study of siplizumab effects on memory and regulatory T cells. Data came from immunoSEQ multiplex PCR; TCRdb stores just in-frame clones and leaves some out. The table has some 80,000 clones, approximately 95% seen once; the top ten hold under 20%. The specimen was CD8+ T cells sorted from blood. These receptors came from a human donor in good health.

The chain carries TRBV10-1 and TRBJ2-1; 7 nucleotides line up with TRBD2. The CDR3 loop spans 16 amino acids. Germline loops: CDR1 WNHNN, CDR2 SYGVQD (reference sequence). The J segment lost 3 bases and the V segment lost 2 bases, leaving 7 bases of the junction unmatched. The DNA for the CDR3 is TGCGCCAGCAGTGAGGCAGCGGGAATCGGCTACAATGAGCAGTTCTTC. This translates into CASSEAAGIGYNEQFF.

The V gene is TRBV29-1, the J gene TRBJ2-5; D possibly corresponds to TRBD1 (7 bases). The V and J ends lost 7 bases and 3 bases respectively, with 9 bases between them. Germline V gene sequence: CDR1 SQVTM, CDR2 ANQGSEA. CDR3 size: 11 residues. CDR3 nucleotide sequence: TGCAGCGCCAGGGGGGAAGAGACCCAGTACTTC. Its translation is CSARGEETQYF. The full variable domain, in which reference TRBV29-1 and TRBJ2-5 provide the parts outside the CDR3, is SAVISQKPSRDICQRGTSLTIQCQVDSQVTMMFWYRQQPGQSLTLIATANQGSEATYESGFVIDKFPISRPNLTFSTLTVSNMSPEDSSIYLCSARGEETQYFGPGTRLLVL.

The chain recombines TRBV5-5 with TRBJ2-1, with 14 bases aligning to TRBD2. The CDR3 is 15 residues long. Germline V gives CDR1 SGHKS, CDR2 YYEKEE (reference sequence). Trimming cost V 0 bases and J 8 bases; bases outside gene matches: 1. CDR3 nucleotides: TGTGCCAGCAGCTTGGGACTAGCGGGAGGGTATGAGCAGTTCTTC. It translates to CASSLGLAGGYEQFF.

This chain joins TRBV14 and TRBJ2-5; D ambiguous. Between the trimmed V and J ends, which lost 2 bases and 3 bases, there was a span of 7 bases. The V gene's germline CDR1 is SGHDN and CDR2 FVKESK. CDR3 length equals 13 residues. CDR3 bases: TGTGCCAGCAGCCAAACACAGAAAGAGACCCAGTACTTC. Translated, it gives CASSQTQKETQYF.

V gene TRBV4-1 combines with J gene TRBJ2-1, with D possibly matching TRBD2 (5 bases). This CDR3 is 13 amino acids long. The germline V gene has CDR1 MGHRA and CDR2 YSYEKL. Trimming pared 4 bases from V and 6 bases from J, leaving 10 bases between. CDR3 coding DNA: TGCGCCAGCAGCCCCGAAGGGAGCAATGAGCAGTTCTTC. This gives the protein CASSPEGSNEQFF.

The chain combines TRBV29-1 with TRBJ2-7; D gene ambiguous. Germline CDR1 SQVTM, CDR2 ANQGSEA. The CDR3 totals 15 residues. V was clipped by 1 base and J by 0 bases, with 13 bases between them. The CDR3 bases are TGCAGCGTTGAAGTGGCCGGTTCCAGCTCCTACGAGCAGTACTTC. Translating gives CSVEVAGSSSYEQYF.

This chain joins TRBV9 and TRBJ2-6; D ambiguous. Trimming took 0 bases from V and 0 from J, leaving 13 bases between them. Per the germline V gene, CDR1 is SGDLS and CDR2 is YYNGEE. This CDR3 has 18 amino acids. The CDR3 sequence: CASSVGGRRYSGANVLTF. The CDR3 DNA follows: TGTGCCAGCAGCGTAGGTGGCAGGCGATACTCTGGGGCCAACGTCCTGACTTTC.

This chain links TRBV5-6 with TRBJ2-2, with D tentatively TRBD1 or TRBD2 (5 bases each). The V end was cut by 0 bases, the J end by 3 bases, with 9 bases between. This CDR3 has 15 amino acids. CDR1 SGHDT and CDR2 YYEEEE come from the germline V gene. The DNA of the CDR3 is TGTGCCAGCAGCTTGGACGGGGCCGACACCGGGGAGCTGTTTTTT. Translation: CASSLDGADTGELFF.

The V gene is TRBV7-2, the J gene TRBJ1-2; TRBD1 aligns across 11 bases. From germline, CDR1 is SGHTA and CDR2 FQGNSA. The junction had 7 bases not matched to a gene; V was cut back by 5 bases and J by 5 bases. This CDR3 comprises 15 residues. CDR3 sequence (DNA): TGTGCCAGCAGCGCAGGGACAGGGGGGGGATATGGCTACACCTTC. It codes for CASSAGTGGGYGYTF.

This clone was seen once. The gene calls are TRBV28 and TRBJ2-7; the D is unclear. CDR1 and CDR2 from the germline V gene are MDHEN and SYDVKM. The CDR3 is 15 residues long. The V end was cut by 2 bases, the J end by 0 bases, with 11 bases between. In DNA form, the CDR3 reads TGTGCCAGCAGTTTAAGATCCACTCGCTCCTACGAGCAGTACTTC. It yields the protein CASSLRSTRSYEQYF. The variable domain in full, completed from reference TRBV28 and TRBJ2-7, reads DVKVTQSSRYLVKRTGEKVFLECVQDMDHENMFWYRQDPGLGLRLIYFSYDVKMKEKGDIPEGYSVSREKKERFSLILESASTNQTSMYLCASSLRSTRSYEQYFGPGTRLTVT.

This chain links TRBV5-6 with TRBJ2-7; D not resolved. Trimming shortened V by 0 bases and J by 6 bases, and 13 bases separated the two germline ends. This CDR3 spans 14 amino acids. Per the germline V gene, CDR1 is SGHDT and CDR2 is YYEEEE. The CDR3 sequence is CASSLGTLTLEQYF. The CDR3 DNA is TGTGCCAGCAGCTTGGGGACCCTCACCCTCGAGCAGTACTTC.

For the CDR3, the DNA is TGTGCCAGCGGACCTCTAGCGGGAAACGAGCAGTACTTC. Its protein is CASGPLAGNEQYF. The rearrangement links TRBV7-3 to TRBJ2-7, with 9 bases aligning to TRBD2. CDR1 SGHTA and CDR2 FQGTGA come from the germline V gene. The CDR3 sequence is 13 residues long. V dropped 8 bases and J dropped 5; count of bases not matched to a gene: 7.